The 10 T cell receptor beta chains below all came from one sample that was sequenced in a study of blood T cell repertoires in COVID-19. Profiled with immunoSEQ multiplex PCR; TCRdb holds only in-frame clones, not every one. The sample includes 100,000 to 150,000 clones, approximately 90% of them seen just once. The sequenced material came from peripheral blood. The receptor source for this set is a man aged 45 to 65 with COVID-19, enrolled during active disease.

The V gene is TRBV2, the J gene TRBJ1-4; the D gene is possibly TRBD1 (6 bases). Germline CDR1 SNHLY, CDR2 FYNNEI. CDR3 length: 16 amino acids. Trimming pared 1 base from V and 7 bases from J, leaving 16 bases between. Written as DNA, the CDR3 is TGTGCCAGCAGTGAAGGGGCCGCAGGGGTTAGTGAAAAACTGTTTTTT. It specifies CASSEGAAGVSEKLFF.

This sequence joins TRBV5-1 and TRBJ2-6; D ambiguous. Trimming left V 6 bases short and J 2 bases short, with 12 bases between. This CDR3 has 15 amino acids. Germline V gene lookup returns CDR1 SGHRS and CDR2 YFSETQ. CDR3 region: CASTQVATGANVLTF. CDR3 DNA sequence: TGCGCCAGCACCCAAGTAGCTACTGGGGCCAACGTCCTGACTTTC.

The chain links TRBV6-5 to TRBJ1-5; 9 nucleotides align to TRBD1. Trimming cost V 6 bases and J 7 bases; bases outside gene matches: 7. CDR1 MNHEY and CDR2 SVGAGI come from the germline V gene. The CDR3 length is 14 residues. CDR3 DNA sequence: TGTGCCAGCAGCCCGACAGGGGGAAAGCAGCCCCAGCATTTT. This translates into CASSPTGGKQPQHF.

The chain is built from TRBV9 and TRBJ2-1; TRBD2 matches 14 bases. The CDR3 extends over 16 amino acids. From germline, CDR1 is SGDLS and CDR2 YYNGEE. Trimming took 0 bases from V and 5 from J; bases not matched to a gene: 1. The DNA of the CDR3 is TGTGCCAGCAGCGTAGGGGGACTAGCGGGAGACAATGAGCAGTTCTTC. Its translation: CASSVGGLAGDNEQFF.

This clone was counted only a few times. The gene calls are TRBV27 and TRBJ1-3; 8 nucleotides line up with TRBD1. CDR3 length: 15 amino acids. V shed 1 base, J shed 7 bases, and the junction held 6 bases outside the gene matches. Looked up from germline, CDR1 is MNHEY and CDR2 is SMNVEV (reference sequence). CDR3 DNA sequence: TGTGCCAGCAGTTTATTGGCGGACAGGGACAACACCATATATTTT. As protein: CASSLLADRDNTIYF.

The J gene is TRBJ2-7, the V gene TRBV28; 9 bases are shared with TRBD2. Germline V CDR1 and CDR2: MDHEN, SYDVKM. This CDR3 comprises 15 residues. J was trimmed by 6 bases and V by 3 bases; bases with no gene match: 9. CDR3 amino acids: CASSFDRGLASEQYF. The CDR3 DNA is TGTGCCAGCAGTTTCGATCGGGGACTAGCATCCGAGCAGTACTTC. The variable domain in full, completed from reference TRBV28 and TRBJ2-7, reads DVKVTQSSRYLVKRTGEKVFLECVQDMDHENMFWYRQDPGLGLRLIYFSYDVKMKEKGDIPEGYSVSREKKERFSLILESASTNQTSMYLCASSFDRGLASEQYFGPGTRLTVT.

This chain links TRBV3-1 (or the pseudogene TRBV3-2) with TRBJ2-5; D not certain. CDR1 is LGHDT and CDR2 is YNNKEL in the germline V gene (reference sequence). The CDR3 loop spans 14 amino acids. V lost 0 bases and J 5 bases, leaving 10 bases between the germline ends. The CDR3 here is CASSQEPGRETQYF. CDR3 sequence (DNA): TGTGCCAGCAGCCAAGAACCGGGTCGGGAGACCCAGTACTTC.

This clone was seen just once. The genes are TRBV4-1 and TRBJ2-5; 12 bases are shared with TRBD2. V trimming: 1 base; J trimming: 3 bases; junction bases outside the gene matches: 3. The CDR3 is made up of 16 amino acids. Germline CDR1 MGHRA, CDR2 YSYEKL. The CDR3 reads CASSQGLAGVEETQYF. As DNA, the CDR3 is TGCGCCAGCAGCCAAGGACTAGCGGGAGTCGAAGAGACCCAGTACTTC.

The chain links TRBV29-1 to TRBJ2-1, with 9 bases identical to TRBD1. The CDR3 sequence is 14 residues long. The ends lost 6 bases at V and 4 bases at J; junction bases unmatched: 7. The V gene's germline CDR1 is SQVTM and CDR2 ANQGSEA. This CDR3 is CSVEGQGVYNEQFF. The CDR3 nucleotides read TGCAGCGTAGAGGGACAGGGAGTTTACAATGAGCAGTTCTTC.

The chain carries TRBV6-6 and TRBJ2-2; TRBD2 aligns across 12 bases. CDR3 length: 16 amino acids. Trimming took 5 bases from V and 4 from J; bases not matched to a gene: 5. CDR1 MNHNY and CDR2 SVGAGI come from the germline V gene (reference sequence). In nucleotides, the CDR3 is TGTGCCAGCAGTCGACTAGCGGGAGCTCGCACCGGGGAGCTGTTTTTT. Protein: CASSRLAGARTGELFF.